The 32 T cell receptor beta chains below all came from one sample that was sequenced in a study of T cells expressing NK-cell markers. With the 5' RACE reads reprocessed, TCRdb shows one record per CDR3 protein and no DNA. The data include 150,000 or so distinct CDR3 sequences; the top ten clones carry roughly a third. The sample was blood T cells: a sorted CD56 or NKG2C T cell subset, CD4+ or CD8+ T cells, or bulk PBMC T cells (not recorded which). Receptor source: a woman between 50 and 59 years old in good health.

The chain recombines TRBV27 with TRBJ2-3. The length of the CDR3 is 14 residues. Germline V gene data show CDR1 as MNHEY and CDR2 as SMNVEV (reference sequence). CDR3 sequence reads: CASSSLSGPDTQYF.

The chain couples TRBV2 to TRBJ2-7; TCRdb's assignment of TRBD1 cannot be checked, as there is no DNA. This CDR3 is 13 amino acids long. The V gene's germline CDR1 is SNHLY and CDR2 FYNNEI. CDR3 region: CASSVTGGDEQYF.

The chain joins TRBV6-6 to TRBJ2-7; TCRdb's D call, TRBD2, is unchecked because there is no DNA. The CDR3 has 14 residues. Germline loops: CDR1 MNHNY, CDR2 SVGAGI (reference sequence). The CDR3 spells CASGVPGTVYEQYF.

CDR3 loop: CATSTRNEKLFF. The chain recombines TRBV15 with TRBJ1-4. Per germline, CDR1 LNHNV and CDR2 YYDKDF (reference sequence). The length of the CDR3 is 12 residues.

The chain's CDR3 is CASRTGVPDGELFF. This chain uses TRBV27 with TRBJ2-2; lacking DNA, the TRBD1 call made by TCRdb goes unchecked. The CDR3 spans 14 residues. Germline CDR1 MNHEY, CDR2 SMNVEV (reference sequence).

The chain combines TRBV11-2 with TRBJ2-5; the TCRdb call, TRBD2, lacks DNA for checking. The CDR3 sequence is 19 residues long. Per the germline V gene, CDR1 is SGHAT and CDR2 is FQNNGV. The CDR3 spells CASSLDPGLAGGPTETQYF. Combining the CDR3 with reference TRBV11-2 and TRBJ2-5 gives the whole variable domain EAGVAQSPRYKIIEKRQSVAFWCNPISGHATLYWYQQILGQGPKLLIQFQNNGVVDDSQLPKDRFSAERLKGVDSTLKIQPAKLEDSAVYLCASSLDPGLAGGPTETQYFGPGTRLLVL.

The chain employs TRBV11-2 and TRBJ2-1; TCRdb calls TRBD2, which cannot be checked without DNA. This CDR3 has 14 amino acids. Looked up from germline, CDR1 is SGHAT and CDR2 is FQNNGV. The CDR3 here is CATSWTSGYNEQFF.

This sequence joins TRBV6-5 and TRBJ2-1; with no DNA, the TCRdb D assignment of TRBD2 cannot be verified. In germline, CDR1 is MNHEY, CDR2 SVGAGI. This CDR3 is 15 amino acids long. CDR3: CASSYSRTSYNEQFF.

The chain links TRBV27 to TRBJ2-7; TCRdb's D call, TRBD1, is unchecked because there is no DNA. Germline CDR1 reads MNHEY; CDR2 reads SMNVEV (reference sequence). CDR3 length: 17 residues. This CDR3 reads CASSFSSGDRVIYEQYF.

The chain uses TRBV29-1 and TRBJ2-1; TCRdb's assignment of TRBD2 cannot be checked, as there is no DNA. Germline V gives CDR1 SQVTM, CDR2 ANQGSEA. CDR3 length: 15 residues. The CDR3 reads CSVEPSGRGANEQFF.

The rearrangement uses TRBV7-9 and TRBJ2-1; TCRdb lists TRBD1, though no DNA is available to test this call. The CDR3 loop spans 12 amino acids. Germline V lookup: CDR1 SEHNR, CDR2 FQNEAQ (reference sequence). The CDR3 spells CATQGELIEQFF.

The chain combines TRBV6-6 with TRBJ2-1; with no DNA, the TCRdb D assignment of TRBD2 cannot be verified. The length of the CDR3 is 15 residues. The V gene's germline CDR1 is MNHNY and CDR2 SVGAGI (reference sequence). The CDR3: CASSPLAGVVHEQFF.

The genes are TRBV7-9 and TRBJ2-3; TCRdb's assignment of TRBD2 cannot be checked, as there is no DNA. Germline V CDR1 and CDR2: SEHNR, FQNEAQ (reference sequence). This CDR3 region has 14 residues. CDR3 loop: CASSVSGATDTQYF.

The chain is built from TRBV14 and TRBJ2-4; the D gene TCRdb calls, TRBD1, cannot be checked with no DNA. The CDR3 is 13 amino acids. Germline V gene data show CDR1 as SGHDN and CDR2 as FVKESK. CDR3 amino acids: CASMDRVKNIQYF.

The rearrangement uses TRBV11-2 and TRBJ2-7; the TRBD2 assignment by TCRdb is unverifiable without DNA. The CDR3 sequence is 14 residues long. CDR1 SGHAT and CDR2 FQNNGV come from the germline V gene. CDR3 region: CASSFSSGSYEQYF.

The chain joins TRBV7-6 to TRBJ2-7; TCRdb selects TRBD1, and the lack of DNA leaves this call unchecked. The CDR3 consists of 16 residues. The germline CDR1 and CDR2 sequences are SGHVS and FNYEAQ. CDR3 sequence reads: CASSLGGQGPLFEQYF. The whole variable domain, filled in from reference TRBV7-6 and TRBJ2-7, reads GAGVSQSPRYKVTKRGQDVALRCDPISGHVSLYWYRQALGQGPEFLTYFNYEAQQDKSGLPNDRFSAERPEGSISTLTIQRTEQRDSAMYRCASSLGGQGPLFEQYFGPGTRLTVT.

The rearrangement uses TRBV5-1 and TRBJ2-7; TCRdb proposes TRBD1, but this gene call is untestable without DNA. The V gene's germline CDR1 is SGHRS and CDR2 YFSETQ. CDR3 length: 14 residues. Here the CDR3 reads CASSVQGALYEQYF. The full variable domain, in which reference TRBV5-1 and TRBJ2-7 provide the parts outside the CDR3, is KAGVTQTPRYLIKTRGQQVTLSCSPISGHRSVSWYQQTPGQGLQFLFEYFSETQRNKGNFPGRFSGRQFSNSRSEMNVSTLELGDSALYLCASSVQGALYEQYFGPGTRLTVT.

The chain employs TRBV5-1 and TRBJ1-1. The CDR3 extends over 13 amino acids. CDR1 and CDR2 from the germline V gene are SGHRS and YFSETQ. The CDR3 is CASSLDAGMEAFF.

The rearrangement joins TRBV7-9 to TRBJ2-2. CDR1 and CDR2 (germline): SEHNR, FQNEAQ (reference sequence). The CDR3 contains 13 residues. CDR3: CASSFSNTGELFF.

The chain is built from TRBV3-1 and TRBJ2-3; checking the TCRdb D call of TRBD2 is not possible without DNA. The CDR3 has 15 residues. The germline gives CDR1 LGHDT, CDR2 YNNKEL (reference sequence). CDR3 sequence reads: CASSQASGSRDTQYF.

The rearrangement uses TRBV4-2 and TRBJ2-1. Looked up from germline, CDR1 is LGHNA and CDR2 is YNFKEQ. The CDR3 totals 12 residues. The CDR3 protein is CASSPPHNEQFF.

The V call is TRBV5-1, the J call TRBJ2-7. There are 15 residues in the CDR3. Germline CDR1 SGHRS, CDR2 YFSETQ. CDR3 region: CASSLDGGNYYEQYF.

The rearrangement uses TRBV29-1 and TRBJ2-3; TCRdb's assignment of TRBD2 cannot be checked, as there is no DNA. The CDR3 has 15 residues. The germline V gene has CDR1 SQVTM and CDR2 ANQGSEA. CDR3: CSVLGGGGSTDTQYF.

The gene calls are TRBV6-5 and TRBJ2-2; TCRdb outputs TRBD1, but without DNA this stays unchecked. CDR3 length: 15 residues. From germline, CDR1 is MNHEY and CDR2 SVGAGI. The CDR3 sequence is CASSYWDGDTGELFF.

This rearrangement joins TRBV6-6 to TRBJ2-1; TCRdb gives TRBD2 as the D gene, but with no DNA this cannot be confirmed. Per the germline V gene, CDR1 is MNHNY and CDR2 is SVGAGI (reference sequence). The CDR3 length is 14 residues. The chain's CDR3 is CASSYSKVAGEQFF.

The chain is built from TRBV29-1 and TRBJ2-7; lacking DNA, the TRBD1 call made by TCRdb goes unchecked. This CDR3 spans 14 amino acids. Germline values: CDR1 SQVTM, CDR2 ANQGSEA. CDR3 region: CSVEGGTGIYEQYF.

The chain combines TRBV7-2 with TRBJ2-7; the TCRdb call, TRBD1, lacks DNA for checking. The CDR3 runs to 14 residues. CDR1 and CDR2 from the germline V gene are SGHTA and FQGNSA. The CDR3: CASSLEGVGYEQYF.

The chain employs TRBV7-8 and TRBJ1-2. This CDR3 spans 14 amino acids. Germline values: CDR1 SGHVS, CDR2 FQNEAQ. The CDR3 here is CASSFQKTNYGYTF. Using reference TRBV7-8 and TRBJ1-2 for the parts outside the CDR3, the full variable domain is GAGVSQSPRYKVAKRGQDVALRCDPISGHVSLFWYQQALGQGPEFLTYFQNEAQLDKSGLPSDRFFAERPEGSVSTLKIQRTQQEDSAVYLCASSFQKTNYGYTFGSGTRLTVV.

This chain uses TRBV7-8 with TRBJ2-1. Germline V gene sequence: CDR1 SGHVS, CDR2 FQNEAQ. CDR3 length: 11 residues. The CDR3 protein is CASSSSNEQFF.

This sequence joins TRBV25-1 and TRBJ2-7; TCRdb indicates TRBD2, and absent DNA this call remains unverified. The CDR3 is made up of 15 amino acids. Germline V lookup: CDR1 MGHDK, CDR2 SYGVNS. Here the CDR3 reads CASSEAGGRKNEQYF.

The V call is TRBV12-3 or TRBV12-4, the J call TRBJ2-2. The CDR3 is 16 residues long. The CDR3 protein is CASGSYFDKNTGELFF.

The V and J genes are TRBV10-3 and TRBJ2-7; lacking DNA, the TRBD2 call made by TCRdb goes unchecked. Germline CDR1 reads ENHRY; CDR2 reads SYGVKD. The CDR3 is made up of 15 amino acids. The CDR3 sequence is CAISEFSGRDYEQYF.